This T cell receptor (beta chain) derives from a study of shared clonotypes between healthy human individuals. The method was immunoSEQ multiplex PCR; TCRdb's version includes in-frame clones alone and lacks a portion of them. The sample lists about 690,000 clones, 90% occurring once. A single count supports this clone. V was clipped by 3 bases and J by 3 bases, with 12 bases between them. The CDR3 length is 14 residues. Germline V gene sequence: CDR1 MNHEY, CDR2 SMNVEV (reference sequence). The V gene is TRBV27, the J gene TRBJ2-7; a possible D gene is TRBD1 (5 bases). The sequenced sample was memory CD8+ T cells from PBMCs. Indicated subset: CD45RO+ cells pooled with CCR7-negative TemRA cells. The sequence derives from a man younger than 35 in good health. Some clones in this sample may be carry-over from other donors' samples. Here the CDR3 reads CASSFGRVGYEQYF. In nucleotides, the CDR3 is TGTGCCAGCAGTTTTGGCAGGGTAGGCTACGAGCAGTACTTC.